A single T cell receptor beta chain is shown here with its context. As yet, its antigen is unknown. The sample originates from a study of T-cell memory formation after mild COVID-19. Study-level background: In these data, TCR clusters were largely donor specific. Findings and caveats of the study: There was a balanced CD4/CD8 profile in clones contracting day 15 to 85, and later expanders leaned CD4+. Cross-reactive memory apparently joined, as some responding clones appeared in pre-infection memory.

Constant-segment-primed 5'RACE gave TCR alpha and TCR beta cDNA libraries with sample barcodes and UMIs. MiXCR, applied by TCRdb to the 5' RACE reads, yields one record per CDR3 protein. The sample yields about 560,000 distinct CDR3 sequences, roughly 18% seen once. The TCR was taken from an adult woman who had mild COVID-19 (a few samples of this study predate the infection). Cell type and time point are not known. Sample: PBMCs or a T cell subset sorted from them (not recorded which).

CDR3 coding DNA: TGCAGTGCCGTCCGGGACTCCTACGAGCAGTACTTC. This gives the protein CSAVRDSYEQYF. The J gene is TRBJ2-7, the V gene TRBV20-1; D possibly corresponds to TRBD2 (5 bases). The CDR3 totals 12 residues. Germline V lookup: CDR1 DFQATT, CDR2 SNEGSKA (reference sequence). The V and J ends lost 6 bases and 0 bases respectively, with 9 bases between them.